This T cell receptor beta chain was found in a study of blood T cell repertoires in COVID-19. CDR1 is KGHSH, CDR2 LQKENI, per germline. The V end was cut by 4 bases, the J end by 1 base, with 10 bases between. CDR3 length equals 14 residues. The table came from immunoSEQ multiplex PCR; TCRdb's copy has only in-frame clones and leaves some out. The sample gives a few hundred thousand clones, 70% to 90% of which show up once; about 5.7% is in the top ten. This TCR was recovered from a woman aged 40-49 years who had recovered from COVID-19. The material sequenced was PBMCs or T cells enriched from blood (not recorded which). The chain uses TRBV18 and TRBJ2-5; the D gene is possibly TRBD1 (5 bases). The CDR3: CASSLGGAQETQYF. The CDR3 region has the DNA TGTGCCAGCTCACTTGGTGGGGCCCAAGAGACCCAGTACTTC. Looking up the rest from reference TRBV18 and TRBJ2-5 gives the full variable domain: NAGVMQNPRHLVRRRGQEARLRCSPMKGHSHVYWYRQLPEEGLKFMVYLQKENIIDESGMPKERFSAEFPKEGPSILRIQQVVRGDSAAYFCASSLGGAQETQYFGPGTRLLVL.